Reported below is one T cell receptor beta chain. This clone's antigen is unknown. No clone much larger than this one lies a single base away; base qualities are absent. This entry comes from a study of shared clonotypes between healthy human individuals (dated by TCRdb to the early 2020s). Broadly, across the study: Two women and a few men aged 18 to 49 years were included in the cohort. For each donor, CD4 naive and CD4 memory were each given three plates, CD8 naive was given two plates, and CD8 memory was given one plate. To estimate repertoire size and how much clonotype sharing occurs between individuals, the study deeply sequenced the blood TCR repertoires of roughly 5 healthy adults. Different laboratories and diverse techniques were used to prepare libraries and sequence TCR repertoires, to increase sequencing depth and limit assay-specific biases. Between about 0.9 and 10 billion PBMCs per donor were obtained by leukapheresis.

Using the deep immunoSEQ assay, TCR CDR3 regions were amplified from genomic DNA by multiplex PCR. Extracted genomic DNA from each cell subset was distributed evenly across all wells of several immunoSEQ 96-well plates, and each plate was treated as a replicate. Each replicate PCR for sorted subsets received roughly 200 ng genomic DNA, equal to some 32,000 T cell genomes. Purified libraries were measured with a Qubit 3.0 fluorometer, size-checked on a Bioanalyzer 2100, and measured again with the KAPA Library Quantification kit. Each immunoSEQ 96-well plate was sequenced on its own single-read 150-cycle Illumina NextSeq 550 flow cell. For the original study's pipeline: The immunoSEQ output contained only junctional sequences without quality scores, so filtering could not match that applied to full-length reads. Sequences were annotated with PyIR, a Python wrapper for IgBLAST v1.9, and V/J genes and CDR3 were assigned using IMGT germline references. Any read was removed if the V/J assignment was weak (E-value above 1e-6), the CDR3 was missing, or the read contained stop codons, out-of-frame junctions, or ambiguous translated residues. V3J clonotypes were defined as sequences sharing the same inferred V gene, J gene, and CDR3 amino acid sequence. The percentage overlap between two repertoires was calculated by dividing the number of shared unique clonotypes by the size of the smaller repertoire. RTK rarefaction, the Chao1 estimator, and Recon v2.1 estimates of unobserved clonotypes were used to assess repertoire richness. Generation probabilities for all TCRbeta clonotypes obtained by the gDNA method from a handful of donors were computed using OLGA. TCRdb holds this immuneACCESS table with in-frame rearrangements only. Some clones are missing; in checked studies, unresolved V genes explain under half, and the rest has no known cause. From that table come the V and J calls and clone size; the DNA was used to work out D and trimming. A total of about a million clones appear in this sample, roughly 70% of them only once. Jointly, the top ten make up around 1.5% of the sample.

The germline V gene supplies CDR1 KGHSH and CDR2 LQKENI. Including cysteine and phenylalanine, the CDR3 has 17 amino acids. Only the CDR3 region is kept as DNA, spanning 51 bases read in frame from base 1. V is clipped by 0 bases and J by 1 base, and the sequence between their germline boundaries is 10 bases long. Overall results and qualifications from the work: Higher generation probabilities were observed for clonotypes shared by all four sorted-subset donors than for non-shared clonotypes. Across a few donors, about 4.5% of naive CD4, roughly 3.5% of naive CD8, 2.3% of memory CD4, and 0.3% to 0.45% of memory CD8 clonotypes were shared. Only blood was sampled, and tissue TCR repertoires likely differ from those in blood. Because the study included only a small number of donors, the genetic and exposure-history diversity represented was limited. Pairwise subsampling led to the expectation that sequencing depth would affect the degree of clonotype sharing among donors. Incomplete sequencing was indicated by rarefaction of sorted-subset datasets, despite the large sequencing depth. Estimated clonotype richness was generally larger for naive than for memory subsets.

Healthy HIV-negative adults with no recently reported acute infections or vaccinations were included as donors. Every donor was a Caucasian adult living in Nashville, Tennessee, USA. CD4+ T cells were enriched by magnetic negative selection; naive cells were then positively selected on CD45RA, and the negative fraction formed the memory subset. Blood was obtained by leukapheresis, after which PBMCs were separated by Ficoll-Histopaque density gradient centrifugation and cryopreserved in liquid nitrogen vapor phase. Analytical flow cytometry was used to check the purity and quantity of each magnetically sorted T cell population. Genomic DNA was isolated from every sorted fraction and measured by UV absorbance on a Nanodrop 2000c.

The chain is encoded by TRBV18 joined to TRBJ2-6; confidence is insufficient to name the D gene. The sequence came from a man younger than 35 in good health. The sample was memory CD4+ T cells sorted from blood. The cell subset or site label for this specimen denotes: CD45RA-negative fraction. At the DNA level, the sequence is TGTGCCAGCTCACCACCGCGGCAGTTTTCTGGGGCCAACGTCCTGACTTTC. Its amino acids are CASSPPRQFSGANVLTF.